This T cell receptor (beta chain) was found in a study of blood T cell repertoires in COVID-19 (TCRdb year 2020). Study-level background: Collaborator samples came from the United States, Italy and Spain and covered acute and convalescent phases of COVID-19. HLA class I and class II types, where available, came from metadata supplied by the sample provider rather than from assay-based typing. A freely available public database, intended as a resource for researchers studying the immune response to SARS-CoV-2, is where the repertoires were released. The material from the prospective study consisted of cDNA or gDNA derived from T cells, B-cell-depleted T cells, or PBMCs. The samples were drawn from the first 160 participants of the ongoing ImmuneRACE study and from 1,254 subjects provided by 6 global collaborators. Sample metadata almost always included a de-identified subject ID, COVID-19 status, age in years and sex. Subjects who had been exposed to COVID-19, were actively infected with it, or had recovered from it provided the deeply sampled blood TCRbeta repertoires that made up the dataset.

Collaborating institutions collected whole blood in K2EDTA tubes following their own protocols. For TCRbeta analysis, collaborators shipped samples as frozen whole blood, isolated PBMCs, or DNA extracted from either of those sample types. The immunoSEQ Assay, a bias-controlled multiplex PCR, was used to amplify TCRbeta CDR3 regions from genomic DNA. In the original analysis: The number of nucleated cells in each sample was estimated by amplification of reference gene primers within the assay. Sequence reads were collapsed and filtered to measure the absolute abundance of every unique TCRbeta CDR3 rearrangement. For each sample, productive Simpson clonality was calculated as the square root of Simpson's diversity index over productive rearrangements. What TCRdb holds here is the immuneACCESS table cut down to in-frame rearrangements. Part of the clones is not present; checked against another copy, under half of the missing clones reflect an unresolved V gene, and the others are unexplained. V and J calls and clone size are those listed in that table; D and trimming were worked out from the DNA. For this sample the table gives about 130,000 clones, of which 74% were detected only once. Roughly 5.5% of the sample is held by the ten biggest clonotypes.

Points on this clone: Its antigen is unknown. Per-base quality was not reported, and no clone a single base away is much larger than it.

The germline ends are 5 bases apart after V is trimmed by 5 bases and J by 0 bases. Counted from cysteine to phenylalanine, this CDR3 has 14 amino acids. The read is trimmed to its CDR3 DNA, 42 bases read in frame from base 1. The CDR1 and CDR2 encoded by the germline V gene are MDHEN and SYDVKM. Results and caveats for the whole study, not just this receptor: The quantity of clinical and demographic metadata differed by source and by participant and was supplied without curation.

The specimen sequenced was peripheral blood. This TCR was sampled from a man in his 60s with acute or convalescent COVID-19. The rearrangement combines TRBV28 with TRBJ2-6, with no confidently assigned D gene. Here is the DNA: TGTGCCAGCAGTCGACACTCTGGGGCCAACGTCCTGACTTTC. This translates into CASSRHSGANVLTF.